This TCR beta chain was sequenced during a study of CD8 T cells in ankylosing spondylitis. TCRdb used MiXCR to reprocess the 5' RACE reads, holding one entry per CDR3 protein. This table has about 300,000 distinct CDR3 sequences, roughly 20% appearing once. As regards this clonotype: The target antigen is unknown.

Study observations and caveats: The study identified a TCR beta motif of under ten highly homologous variants that appeared characteristic of ankylosing spondylitis blood.

The CDR3 is 13 residues long. CDR1 DFQATT and CDR2 SNEGSKA come from the germline V gene (reference sequence). V shed 3 bases and J shed 2 bases, with 11 bases lying between them. The V gene is TRBV20-1, the J gene TRBJ2-7, with D perhaps being TRBD1 or TRBD2 (5 bases each). The sequence was collected from a female donor with ankylosing spondylitis or in good health (not recorded which). Material: blood, either unsorted or a sorted T cell fraction (not recorded which). CDR3 sequence reads: CSASGAPTYEQYF. DNA for the CDR3: TGCAGTGCTAGCGGGGCCCCGACCTACGAGCAGTACTTC.